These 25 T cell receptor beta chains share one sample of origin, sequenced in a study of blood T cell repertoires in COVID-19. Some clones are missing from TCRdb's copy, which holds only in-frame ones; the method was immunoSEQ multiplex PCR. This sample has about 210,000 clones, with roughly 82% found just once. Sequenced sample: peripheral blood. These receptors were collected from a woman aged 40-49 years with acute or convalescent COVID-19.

Written as DNA, the CDR3 is TGTGCCTGGAGTGTTATCAGGACAGCTGAAGCTTTCTTT. Protein: CAWSVIRTAEAFF. The genes are TRBV30 and TRBJ1-1; TRBD1 is a possible D gene (6 bases). Germline V CDR1 and CDR2: GTSNPN, SVGIG (reference sequence). The CDR3 is 13 residues long. With 0 bases removed from V and 6 bases from J, the gap between germline ends came to 11 bases.

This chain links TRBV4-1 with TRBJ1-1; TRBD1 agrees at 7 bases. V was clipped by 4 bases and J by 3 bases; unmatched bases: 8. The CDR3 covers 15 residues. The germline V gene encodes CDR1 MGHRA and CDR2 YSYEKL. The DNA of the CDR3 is TGCGCCAGCAGCCTCCAGACAGGGAGCGACACTGAAGCTTTCTTT. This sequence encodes CASSLQTGSDTEAFF.

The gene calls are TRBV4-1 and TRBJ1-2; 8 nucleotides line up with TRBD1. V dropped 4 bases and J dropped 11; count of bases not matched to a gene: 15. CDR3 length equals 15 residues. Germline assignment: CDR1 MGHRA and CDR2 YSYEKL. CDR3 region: CASSRDTDREVRYTF. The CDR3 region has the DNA TGCGCCAGCAGCCGAGATACGGACAGGGAGGTTAGGTACACCTTC.

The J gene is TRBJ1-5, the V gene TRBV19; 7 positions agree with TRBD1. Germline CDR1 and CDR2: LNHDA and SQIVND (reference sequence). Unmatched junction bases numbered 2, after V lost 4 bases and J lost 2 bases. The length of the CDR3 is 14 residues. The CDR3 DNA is TGTGCCAGTAGTAGAGGACAGGGCAATCAGCCCCAGCATTTT. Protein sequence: CASSRGQGNQPQHF.

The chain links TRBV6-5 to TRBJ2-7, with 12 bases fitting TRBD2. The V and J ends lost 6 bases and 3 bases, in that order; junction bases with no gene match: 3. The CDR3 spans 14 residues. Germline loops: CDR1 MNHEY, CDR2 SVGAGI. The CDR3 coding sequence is TGTGCCAGCAGCCGACTAGCGGGAGTCTACGAGCAGTACTTC. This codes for CASSRLAGVYEQYF.

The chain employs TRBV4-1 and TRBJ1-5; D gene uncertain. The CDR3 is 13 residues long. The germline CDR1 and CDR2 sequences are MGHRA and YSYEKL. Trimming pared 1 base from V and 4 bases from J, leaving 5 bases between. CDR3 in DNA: TGCGCCAGCAGCCAAGGAGGAAATCAGCCCCAGCATTTT. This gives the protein CASSQGGNQPQHF.

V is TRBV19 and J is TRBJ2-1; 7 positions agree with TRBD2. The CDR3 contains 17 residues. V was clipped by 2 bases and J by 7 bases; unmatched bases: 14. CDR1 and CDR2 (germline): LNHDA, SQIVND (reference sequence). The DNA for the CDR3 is TGTGCCAGTAGTATAACCCCTCGGGGGGTGGCTAATAATGAGCAGTTCTTC. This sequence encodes CASSITPRGVANNEQFF.

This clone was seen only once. CDR3 coding DNA: TGCGCCAGCGGACAGACAGGGCCCACAGATACGCAGTATTTT. Its protein is CASGQTGPTDTQYF. The chain recombines TRBV5-1 with TRBJ2-3; TRBD1 matches at 7 bases. CDR1 is SGHRS and CDR2 is YFSETQ in the germline V gene. With V trimmed by 7 bases and J by 2 bases, 7 bases remained unmatched. This CDR3 is built from 14 residues.

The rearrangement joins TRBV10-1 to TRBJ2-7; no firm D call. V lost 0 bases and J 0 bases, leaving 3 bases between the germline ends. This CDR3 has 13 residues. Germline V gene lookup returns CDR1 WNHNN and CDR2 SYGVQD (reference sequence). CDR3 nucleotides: TGCGCCAGCAGTGAGTCTCTCTCCTACGAGCAGTACTTC. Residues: CASSESLSYEQYF.

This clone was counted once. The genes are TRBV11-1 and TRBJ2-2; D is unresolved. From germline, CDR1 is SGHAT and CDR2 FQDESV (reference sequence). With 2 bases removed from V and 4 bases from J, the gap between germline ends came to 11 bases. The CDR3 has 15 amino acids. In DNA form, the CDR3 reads TGTGCCAGCAGCTTACCTGGCTTGTCCACCGGGGAGCTGTTTTTT. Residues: CASSLPGLSTGELFF.

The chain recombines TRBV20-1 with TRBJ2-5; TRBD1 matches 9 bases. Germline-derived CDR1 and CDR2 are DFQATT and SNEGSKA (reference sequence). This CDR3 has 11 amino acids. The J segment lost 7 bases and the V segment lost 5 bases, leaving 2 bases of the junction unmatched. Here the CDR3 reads CSAGTGLTQYF. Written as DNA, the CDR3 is TGCAGTGCTGGGACAGGGCTGACCCAGTACTTC.

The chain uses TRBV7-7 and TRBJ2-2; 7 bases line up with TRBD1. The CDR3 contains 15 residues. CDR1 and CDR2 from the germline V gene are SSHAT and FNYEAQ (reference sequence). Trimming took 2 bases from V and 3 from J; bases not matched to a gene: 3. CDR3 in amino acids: CASSLLTGDTGELFF. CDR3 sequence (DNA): TGTGCCAGCAGCTTACTAACAGGGGACACCGGGGAGCTGTTTTTT. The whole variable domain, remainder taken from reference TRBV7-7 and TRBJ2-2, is GAGVSQSPRYKVTKRGQDVTLRCDPISSHATLYWYQQALGQGPEFLTYFNYEAQPDKSGLPSDRFSAERPEGSISTLTIQRTEQRDSAMYRCASSLLTGDTGELFFGEGSRLTVL.

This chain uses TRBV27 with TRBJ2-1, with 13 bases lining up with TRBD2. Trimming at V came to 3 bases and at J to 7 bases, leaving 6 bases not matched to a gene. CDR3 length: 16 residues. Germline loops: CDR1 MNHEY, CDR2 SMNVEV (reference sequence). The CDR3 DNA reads TGTGCCAGCAGTTTTTTACTAGCGGGAGGGCTTAATGAGCAGTTCTTC. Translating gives CASSFLLAGGLNEQFF.

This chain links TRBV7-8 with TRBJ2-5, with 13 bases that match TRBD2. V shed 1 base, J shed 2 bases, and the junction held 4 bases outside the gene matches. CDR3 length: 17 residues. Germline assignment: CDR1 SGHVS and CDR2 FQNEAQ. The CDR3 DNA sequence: TGTGCCAGCAGCTTAGTGGAGACTAGCGGGGGGCAAGAGACCCAGTACTTC. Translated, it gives CASSLVETSGGQETQYF.

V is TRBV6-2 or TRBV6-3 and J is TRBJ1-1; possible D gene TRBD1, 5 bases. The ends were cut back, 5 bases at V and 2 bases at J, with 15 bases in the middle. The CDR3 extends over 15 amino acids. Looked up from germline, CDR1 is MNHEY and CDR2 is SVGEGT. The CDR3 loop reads CASSDRDRLNTEAFF. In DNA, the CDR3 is TGTGCCAGCAGTGACCGTGACAGATTAAACACTGAAGCTTTCTTT.

The CDR3 here is CASSPLAGFSTDTQYF. The CDR3, as DNA: TGCGCCAGCAGCCCTCTAGCGGGGTTTAGCACAGATACGCAGTATTTT. This chain uses TRBV5-1 with TRBJ2-3; TRBD2 matches 9 bases. The germline V gene encodes CDR1 SGHRS and CDR2 YFSETQ. CDR3 length: 16 amino acids. The trim removed 4 bases at V and 0 bases at J, leaving 6 bases unmatched. The variable domain in full, completed from reference TRBV5-1 and TRBJ2-3, reads KAGVTQTPRYLIKTRGQQVTLSCSPISGHRSVSWYQQTPGQGLQFLFEYFSETQRNKGNFPGRFSGRQFSNSRSEMNVSTLELGDSALYLCASSPLAGFSTDTQYFGPGTRLTVL.

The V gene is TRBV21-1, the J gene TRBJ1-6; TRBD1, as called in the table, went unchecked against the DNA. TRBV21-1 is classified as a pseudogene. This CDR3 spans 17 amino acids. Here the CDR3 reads CASIERTDNTFCSPLHF. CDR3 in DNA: TGTGCCAGCATTGAAAGGACGGACAATACCTTTTGTTCACCCCTCCACTTT.

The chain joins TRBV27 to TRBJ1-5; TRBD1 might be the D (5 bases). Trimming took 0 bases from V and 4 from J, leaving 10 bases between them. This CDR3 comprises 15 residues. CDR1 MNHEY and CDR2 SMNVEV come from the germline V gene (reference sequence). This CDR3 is CASSLSGEGNQPQHF. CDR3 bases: TGTGCCAGCAGTTTATCAGGGGAGGGAAATCAGCCCCAGCATTTT.

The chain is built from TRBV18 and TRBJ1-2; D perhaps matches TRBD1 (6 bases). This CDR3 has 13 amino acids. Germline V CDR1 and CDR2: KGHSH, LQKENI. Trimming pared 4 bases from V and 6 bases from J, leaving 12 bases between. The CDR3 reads CASSQLQGDGYTF. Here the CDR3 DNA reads TGTGCCAGCTCACAACTACAGGGTGATGGCTACACCTTC.

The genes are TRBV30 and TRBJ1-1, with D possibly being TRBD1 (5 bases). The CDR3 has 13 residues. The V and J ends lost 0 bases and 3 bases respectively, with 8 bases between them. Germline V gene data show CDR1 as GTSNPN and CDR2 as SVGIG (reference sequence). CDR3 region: CAWSVRGDTEAFF. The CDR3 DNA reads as TGTGCCTGGAGTGTGCGGGGGGACACTGAAGCTTTCTTT.

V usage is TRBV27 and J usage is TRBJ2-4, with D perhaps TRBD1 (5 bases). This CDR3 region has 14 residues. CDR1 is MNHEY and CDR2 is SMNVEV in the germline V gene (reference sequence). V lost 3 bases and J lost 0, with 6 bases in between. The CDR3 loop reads CASSFDRAKNIQYF. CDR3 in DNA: TGTGCCAGCAGTTTCGACAGAGCCAAAAACATTCAGTACTTC.

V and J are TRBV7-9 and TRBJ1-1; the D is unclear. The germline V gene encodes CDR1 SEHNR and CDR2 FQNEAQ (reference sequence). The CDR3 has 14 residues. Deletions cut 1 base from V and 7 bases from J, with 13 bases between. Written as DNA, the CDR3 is TGTGCCAGCAGCTTAGTCGCGAGCTCCCTTGAAGCTTTCTTT. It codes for CASSLVASSLEAFF.

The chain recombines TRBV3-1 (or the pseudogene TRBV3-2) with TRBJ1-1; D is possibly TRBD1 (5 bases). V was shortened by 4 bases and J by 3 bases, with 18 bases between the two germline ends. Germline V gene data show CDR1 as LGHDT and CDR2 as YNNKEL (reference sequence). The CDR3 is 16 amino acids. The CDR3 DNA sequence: TGTGCCAGCAGCCTATCACAGGCTACAAGGGACACTGAAGCTTTCTTT. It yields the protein CASSLSQATRDTEAFF.

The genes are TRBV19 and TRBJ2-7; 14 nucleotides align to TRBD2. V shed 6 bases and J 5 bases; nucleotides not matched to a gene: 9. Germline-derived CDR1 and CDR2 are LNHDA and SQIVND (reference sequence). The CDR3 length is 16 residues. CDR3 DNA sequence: TGTGCCAGTAGCCGGACTAGCGGGGGGTCTAGGGACGAGCAGTACTTC. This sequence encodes CASSRTSGGSRDEQYF.

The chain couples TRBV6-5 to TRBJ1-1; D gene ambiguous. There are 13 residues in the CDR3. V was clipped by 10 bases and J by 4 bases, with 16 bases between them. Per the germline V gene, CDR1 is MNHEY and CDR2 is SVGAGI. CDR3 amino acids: CATLLEGGTEAFF. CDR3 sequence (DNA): TGTGCCACCTTGCTAGAGGGCGGCACTGAAGCTTTCTTT.